The rows below give T cell receptor beta chains drawn from one sample of a study of shared clonotypes between healthy human individuals. TCRdb's table, derived via immunoSEQ multiplex PCR, lists solely in-frame clones and lacks some. The table has approximately 2.5 million clones, 80% to 95% seen once. The sequenced sample was naive CD4+ T cells from PBMCs. The receptors come from a man between 18 and 35 years old in good health. Some clones in this sample may be carry-over from other donors' samples. Both conserved end residues are part of each CDR3.

v_call: TRBV7-2
cdr3_aa: CASSSQGYTGELFF

v_call: TRBV12-5
cdr3_aa: CASGRDADTQYF

v_call: TRBV6-6
cdr3_aa: CASSPAGTPAYEQYF

v_call: TRBV7-9
cdr3_aa: CASSLSRLVSSYNEQFF

v_call: TRBV10-3
cdr3_aa: CATNRIDSQNTEAFF

v_call: TRBV9
cdr3_aa: CASTAGVSSYNEQFF

v_call: TRBV27
cdr3_aa: CASSPRVGRGSSYEQYF

v_call: TRBV6-5
cdr3_aa: CASRLNRGMNTEAFF

v_call: TRBV30
cdr3_aa: CAWSPGLRTPTYEQYF

v_call: TRBV5-4
cdr3_aa: CASTTGTSGSLPGELFF

v_call: TRBV27
cdr3_aa: CASSGQGAYTEAFF

v_call: TRBV28
cdr3_aa: CASSFRLKDTQYF

v_call: TRBV5-1
cdr3_aa: CASSPRPGSDTQYF

v_call: TRBV29-1
cdr3_aa: CSAGTDRYGQYF

v_call: TRBV28
cdr3_aa: CASTRGGTGANVLTF

v_call: TRBV5-6
cdr3_aa: CASSGQGNLETQYF

v_call: TRBV6-1
cdr3_aa: CASSLTGVLYGYTF

v_call: TRBV5-1
cdr3_aa: CASSGLNTEAFF

v_call: TRBV28
cdr3_aa: CASSFLGGSRANVLTF

v_call: TRBV7-3
cdr3_aa: CASSLGGENTEAFF

v_call: TRBV19
cdr3_aa: CASGLAGGSYNEQFF

v_call: TRBV19
cdr3_aa: CASTITSGSYEQYF

v_call: TRBV30
cdr3_aa: CAWSHGGKTEAFF

v_call: TRBV5-1
cdr3_aa: CASSLVDGMNTEAFF

v_call: TRBV6-5
cdr3_aa: CASSPGTGHMAYTF

v_call: TRBV28
cdr3_aa: CASSPSLSGGASYGYTF

v_call: TRBV7-2
cdr3_aa: CASSLVGQGTTDTQYF

v_call: TRBV5-8
cdr3_aa: CASSRNVGGPMNTEAFF

v_call: TRBV6-5
cdr3_aa: CASSPEGISYEQYF